This T cell receptor beta chain is drawn from a study of cytotoxic CD8 clonotypes in ibrutinib-treated CLL. Whole-study context: Investigators collected response samples after a median approximately twelve months of treatment, range 6 to 36. Samples had a mean of approximately 260,000 productive templates and some 94,000 productive rearrangements.

Of note for this clone: Its antigen is unknown.

Overall study results and limits: Clonality rose at ibrutinib response and fell back toward baseline at progression.

Sequencing was designed to attain a depth spanning 1 in 200,000 to 1 in 1 million T cells. TCRdb keeps only in-frame clones here, not all; method: immunoSEQ multiplex PCR. Of about 140,000 clones in the sample, around 77% were seen once. This CDR3 has 14 amino acids. V gave up 7 bases and J gave up 6 bases, with 15 bases separating them. Germline CDR1 reads LNHNV; CDR2 reads YYDKDF (reference sequence). The clonotype comes from a human donor with chronic lymphocytic leukemia. Sample: PBMCs, taken after 12 months of ibrutinib treatment. The chain couples TRBV15 to TRBJ2-2; tentatively, D is TRBD1 (5 bases). The CDR3 DNA sequence: TGTGCCACCACCCCCCCTGGCAGGGCCGGGGAGCTGTTTTTT. It is translated as CATTPPGRAGELFF.